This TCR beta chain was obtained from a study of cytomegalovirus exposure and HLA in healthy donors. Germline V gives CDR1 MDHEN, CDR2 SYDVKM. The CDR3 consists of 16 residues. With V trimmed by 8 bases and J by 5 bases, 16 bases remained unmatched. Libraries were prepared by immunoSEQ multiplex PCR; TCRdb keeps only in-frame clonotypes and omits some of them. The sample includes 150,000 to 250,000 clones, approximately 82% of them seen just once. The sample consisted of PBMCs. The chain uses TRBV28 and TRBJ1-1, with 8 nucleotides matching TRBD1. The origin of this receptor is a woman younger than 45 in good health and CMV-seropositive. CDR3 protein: CASGQAGTGLGTEAFF. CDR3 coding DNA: TGTGCCAGCGGCCAAGCCGGGACAGGACTAGGGACTGAAGCTTTCTTT.